Sequencing of this T cell receptor beta chain was carried out in a study of shared clonotypes between healthy human individuals. Each sorted subset replicate got 200 ng genomic DNA, tens of thousands of genomes. Authors' methods: Sequence data from immunoSEQ were junction-only and lacked quality scores; consequently, filtering differed. Using immunoSEQ multiplex PCR, the repertoire was profiled, and TCRdb retains in-frame clones only, with some absent. From that table come the V and J calls and clone size; the DNA was used to work out D and trimming. The top ten clones hold roughly 0.39% of a sample with 2 million to 3 million clones, roughly 93% of them seen once. Study-level findings and limits: Clonotype sharing levels among donors were expected to vary with sequencing depth.

This clone has just a few counts. Its antigen is unidentified. Trimming removed 5 bases from V and 4 bases from J, with 14 bases in between. The germline V gene has CDR1 LNHDA and CDR2 SQIVND (reference sequence). The CDR3 runs to 14 residues. This receptor was taken from a man younger than 30 in good health. Some clones in this sample may be carry-over from other donors' samples. The chain carries TRBV19 and TRBJ1-2; no firm D call. The sample comprised naive CD4+ T cells from PBMCs. The subset denotes: CD45RA+ positively selected. The CDR3 DNA sequence: TGTGCCAGTAGTCGCAGCGTGGTCGGCTATGGCTACACCTTC. Translating it yields CASSRSVVGYGYTF.